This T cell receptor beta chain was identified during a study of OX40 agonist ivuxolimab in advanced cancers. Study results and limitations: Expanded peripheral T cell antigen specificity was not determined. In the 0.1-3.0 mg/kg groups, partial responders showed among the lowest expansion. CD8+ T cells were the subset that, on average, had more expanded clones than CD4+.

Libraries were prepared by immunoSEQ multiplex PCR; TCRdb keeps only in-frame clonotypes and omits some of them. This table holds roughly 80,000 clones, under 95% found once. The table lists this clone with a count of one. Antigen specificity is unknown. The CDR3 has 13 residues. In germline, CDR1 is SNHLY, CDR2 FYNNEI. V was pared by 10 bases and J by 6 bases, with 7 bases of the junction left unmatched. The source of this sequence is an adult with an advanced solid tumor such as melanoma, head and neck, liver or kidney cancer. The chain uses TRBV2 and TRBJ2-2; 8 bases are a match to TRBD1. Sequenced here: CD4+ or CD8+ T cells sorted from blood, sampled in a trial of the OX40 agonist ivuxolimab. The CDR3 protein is CAKETGDPGELFF. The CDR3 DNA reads TGTGCCAAAGAGACAGGGGACCCCGGGGAGCTGTTTTTT.